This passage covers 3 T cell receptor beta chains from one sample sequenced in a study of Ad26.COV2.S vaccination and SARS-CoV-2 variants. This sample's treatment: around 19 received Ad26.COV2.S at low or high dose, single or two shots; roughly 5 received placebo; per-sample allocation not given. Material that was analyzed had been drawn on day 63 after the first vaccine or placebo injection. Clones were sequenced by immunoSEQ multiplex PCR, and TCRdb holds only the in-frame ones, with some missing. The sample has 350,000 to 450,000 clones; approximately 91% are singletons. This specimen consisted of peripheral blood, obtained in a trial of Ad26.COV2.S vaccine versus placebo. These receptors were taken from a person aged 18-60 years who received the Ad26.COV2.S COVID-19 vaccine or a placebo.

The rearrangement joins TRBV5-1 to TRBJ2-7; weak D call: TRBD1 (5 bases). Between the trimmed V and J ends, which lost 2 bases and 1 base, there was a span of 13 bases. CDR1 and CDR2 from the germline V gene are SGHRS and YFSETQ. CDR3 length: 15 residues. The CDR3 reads CASSFVAGPSYEQYF. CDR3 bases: TGCGCCAGCAGCTTTGTGGCAGGGCCGTCCTACGAGCAGTACTTC.

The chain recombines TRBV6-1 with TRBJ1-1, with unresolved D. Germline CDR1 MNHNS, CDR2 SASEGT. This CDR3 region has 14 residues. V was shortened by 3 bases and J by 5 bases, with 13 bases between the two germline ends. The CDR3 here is CASSEGGLRTEAFF. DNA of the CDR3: TGTGCCAGCAGTGAGGGCGGGTTGCGGACTGAAGCTTTCTTT.

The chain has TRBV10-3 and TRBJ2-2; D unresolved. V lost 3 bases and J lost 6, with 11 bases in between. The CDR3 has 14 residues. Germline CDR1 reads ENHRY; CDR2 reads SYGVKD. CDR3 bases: TGTGCCATCAGTGACCCGGTGTCTCCCGGGGAGCTGTTTTTT. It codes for CAISDPVSPGELFF.